This T cell receptor beta chain was identified in a study of blood T cell repertoires in COVID-19. As for the study in general: T cells, B-cell-depleted T cells, or PBMCs supplied cDNA or gDNA.

Germline assignment: CDR1 SGHAT and CDR2 FQDESV (reference sequence). J was trimmed by 2 bases and V by 1 base; bases with no gene match: 0. This CDR3 contains 15 residues. Assay used: immunoSEQ multiplex PCR; TCRdb lists only in-frame clones, some missing. The sample consists of around 65,000 clones, 70% to 90% of them appearing once. The chain employs TRBV11-1 and TRBJ2-1; TRBD2 agrees at 9 bases. The sequence was obtained from a man aged 70-80 years with acute or convalescent COVID-19. The sample taken for sequencing was peripheral blood. This CDR3 reads CASSLGGGAYNEQFF. The DNA for the CDR3 is TGTGCCAGCAGCTTAGGCGGGGGGGCCTACAATGAGCAGTTCTTC.